The next 11 T cell receptor beta chains were all read from a single sample in a study of response to subunit inactivated influenza vaccine. A single record per CDR3 protein comes from TCRdb applying MiXCR to the RT-PCR reads. The table lists around 520,000 distinct CDR3 sequences, around 25% of them singletons. This sample comprised CD4+ T cells sorted from PBMCs, obtained more than 4 days after vaccination. These receptors all come from a man in his fifties or sixties who received an inactivated influenza vaccine.

The chain joins TRBV12-3 or TRBV12-4 to TRBJ2-1, with D perhaps given as TRBD1 or TRBD2 (5 bases each). Trimming pared 5 bases from V and 10 bases from J, leaving 18 bases between. The CDR3 extends over 14 amino acids. The CDR3 sequence: CASSPSSFWGEQFF. CDR3 nucleotide sequence: TGTGCCAGCAGTCCCTCTAGCTTTTGGGGCGAGCAGTTCTTC.

This clonotype was detected a few times. V and J are TRBV9 and TRBJ2-3; D gene ambiguous. Trimming removed 0 bases at V and 0 bases at J, with 5 bases between. This CDR3 has 14 residues. Germline V gene data show CDR1 as SGDLS and CDR2 as YYNGEE. The CDR3 protein is CASSVGDSTDTQYF. The CDR3 region has the DNA TGTGCCAGCAGCGTAGGTGACAGCACAGATACGCAGTATTTT.

V and J are TRBV12-3 or TRBV12-4 and TRBJ2-7; 11 bases align to TRBD2. CDR3 length equals 17 residues. The J segment lost 3 bases and the V segment lost 6 bases, leaving 13 bases of the junction unmatched. CDR3 sequence: CASSLTGTSGPVYEQYF. CDR3 nucleotide sequence: TGTGCCAGCAGCCTCACCGGGACTAGCGGACCCGTCTACGAGCAGTACTTC.

The CDR3 nucleotides read TGTGCCAGCAGCCAAGCCGGGGGACTAGCCTACGAGCAGTACTTC. Protein sequence: CASSQAGGLAYEQYF. The chain has TRBV3-1 and TRBJ2-7, with 8 positions matching TRBD2. CDR1 and CDR2 from the germline V gene are LGHDT and YNNKEL (reference sequence). CDR3 length equals 15 residues. Unmatched junction bases numbered 4, after V lost 1 base and J lost 2 bases.

This clonotype occurred a few times. The rearrangement joins TRBV5-1 to TRBJ2-3, with 9 bases that match TRBD1. The V segment lost 4 bases and the J segment 2 bases; nucleotides outside the gene matches: 5. CDR1 and CDR2 from the germline V gene are SGHRS and YFSETQ. The CDR3 contains 15 residues. The CDR3 DNA sequence: TGCGCCAGCAGCAACGGACAGGGGATCACAGATACGCAGTATTTT. It is translated as CASSNGQGITDTQYF.

The genes are TRBV7-2 and TRBJ2-7, with 8 bases matching TRBD2. Germline CDR1 and CDR2: SGHTA and FQGNSA. Trimming took 1 base from V and 7 from J; bases not matched to a gene: 9. The CDR3 spans 15 residues. The CDR3, as DNA: TGTGCCAGCAGCTTAGAAGGCAGCGGGAGCTATGAGCAGTACTTC. Encoded protein: CASSLEGSGSYEQYF.

The chain uses TRBV4-2 and TRBJ2-4, with 8 bases identical to TRBD2. Looked up from germline, CDR1 is LGHNA and CDR2 is YNFKEQ. Trimming at V came to 8 bases and at J to 4 bases, leaving 13 bases not matched to a gene. The CDR3 totals 16 residues. The CDR3 DNA sequence: TGTGCCAGCGCGGAAGCCTCCGGGACTAGGAAAAACATTCAGTACTTC. Its translation: CASAEASGTRKNIQYF.

The J gene is TRBJ1-5, the V gene TRBV10-3; 7 bases are a match to TRBD1. The CDR3 covers 14 residues. Looked up from germline, CDR1 is ENHRY and CDR2 is SYGVKD. Trimming took 7 bases from V and 4 from J; bases not matched to a gene: 7. Here the CDR3 reads CAIKSGTDNQPQHF. CDR3 DNA: TGTGCCATCAAATCCGGGACAGATAATCAGCCCCAGCATTTT.

This rearrangement joins TRBV27 to TRBJ2-1; 8 bases match TRBD1. Germline lookup yields CDR1 MNHEY and CDR2 SMNVEV (reference sequence). The CDR3 contains 12 residues. Germline trimming cut 8 bases from V and 5 bases from J; bases unmatched to any gene: 2. The DNA of the CDR3 is TGTGCCAGCCTGGACAGGGACAATGAGCAGTTCTTC. This codes for CASLDRDNEQFF.

This clonotype has just a few counts. The chain combines TRBV5-1 with TRBJ2-7, with a possible D match to TRBD2 (5 bases). The germline V gene has CDR1 SGHRS and CDR2 YFSETQ. The CDR3 has 12 amino acids. Trimming shortened V by 5 bases and J by 3 bases, and 9 bases separated the two germline ends. The CDR3 sequence: CASSISGYEQYF. CDR3 nucleotides: TGCGCCAGCAGTATAAGCGGCTACGAGCAGTACTTC.

The sample holds many counts of this clonotype. The J gene is TRBJ2-7, the V gene TRBV12-3 or TRBV12-4, with a possible D match to TRBD2 (5 bases). This CDR3 has 14 residues. Trimming removed 2 bases from V and 4 bases from J, with 12 bases in between. DNA of the CDR3: TGTGCCAGCAGTTTAAGCGGTACAACTTACGAGCAGTACTTC. Protein: CASSLSGTTYEQYF.